One T cell receptor (beta chain) is described in this entry. The antigen remains undetermined. Template switching with 5'RACE generated the TCR cDNA and added a universal primer site and UMIs. TCRdb re-derived calls from the 5' RACE reads in MiXCR, one entry per CDR3 protein. The repertoire consists of roughly 250,000 distinct CDR3 sequences, with approximately 12% occurring once and the leading ten covering 0.45% to 0.65%. This specimen comes from a study of T cells after yellow fever vaccination. The V segment lost 6 bases and the J segment 1 base; nucleotides outside the gene matches: 2. The CDR3 is made up of 13 amino acids. CDR1 DFQATT and CDR2 SNEGSKA come from the germline V gene (reference sequence). General study findings and limits: A secondary response was less intense yet reached its peak sooner, at day 5 versus 15. Only a small proportion of the clonotypes turned up in both the CD4 and the CD8 compartments, likely arising from convergent recombination. Detected again after the booster were most primary-vaccination clones, at 95% to 98% CD4 and 88% CD8.

Sequenced material: CD4+ T cells sorted from PBMCs, taken 45 days after the yellow fever booster vaccination. V usage is TRBV20-1 and J usage is TRBJ2-2; TRBD2 aligns across 7 bases. The sequence was collected from a man aged 25 to 40 who received the YFV17D yellow fever vaccine. CDR3: CSAQRENTGELFF. In nucleotides, the CDR3 is TGCAGTGCCCAGCGGGAGAACACCGGGGAGCTGTTTTTT.